This T cell receptor (beta chain) is from a study of T cell responses to AZD1222 COVID-19 vaccine. General observations from the study: Baseline seropositivity characterized only a handful of AZD1222 recipients. White British donors predominated, females outnumbered males, and clonal diversity was possibly underestimated. CD4 TCRs covered the whole spike, strongest at regions 160-218 and 743-854. Recipients of two AZD1222 doses showed rising Spike-specific TCR breadth and depth.

To note about this clone: No antigen is known for it.

The protocol was immunoSEQ multiplex PCR, while the TCRdb copy is restricted to in-frame clones and leaves out a portion. Of 99,000 or so clones listed, roughly 88% are singletons. This TCR derives from an adult in good health. Sample: peripheral blood, taken on day 0 of AZD1222 vaccination.

The CDR3 here is CASGSFRATEAFF. The CDR3 bases are TGTGCCAGCGGTTCGTTCAGGGCCACTGAAGCTTTCTTT. J is TRBJ1-1 and V is TRBV25-1; D is perhaps TRBD1 (5 bases). The CDR3 has 13 residues. The V gene lost 8 bases and the J gene lost 4 bases, with 14 bases spanning the gap. Looked up from germline, CDR1 is MGHDK and CDR2 is SYGVNS.